This T cell receptor (beta chain) was captured by sequencing in a study of blood T cells in healthy people across ages. Whole-study results and caveats: Higher diversity and more naive CD4+ cells were features of long-lived donors, compared to aged donors. In older individuals, TCR beta diversity per million T cells was lower, falling roughly linearly with age.

Every donor provided roughly 10 milliliters of peripheral blood. Primed by a sample-barcoded 5' primer and a J-beta primer mix, a second PCR proceeded for about 7 to 11 cycles. Each CDR3 protein gets one entry after TCRdb re-called the 5' RACE reads with MiXCR. This table has more than 600,000 distinct CDR3 sequences, 20% to 30% appearing once. This clonotype was recorded many times. Its specificity is unknown. These same records also appear under a second study, on T cells of mothers and their children. That paper notes: The cDNA synthesis received all extracted RNA, at about 1.5 ug per 15 ul.

The receptor's source is a boy younger than 18 in good health. What was sequenced was blood.

The CDR3 DNA reads as TGTGCCAGCAGTTTTGGGTCTCCTTACGAGCAGTACTTC. Translated: CASSFGSPYEQYF. The rearrangement uses TRBV27 and TRBJ2-7, with D hard to call. Per germline, CDR1 MNHEY and CDR2 SMNVEV (reference sequence). The V end lost 3 bases, the J end lost 4 bases, and 10 bases lay between the germline ends. This CDR3 has 13 amino acids.